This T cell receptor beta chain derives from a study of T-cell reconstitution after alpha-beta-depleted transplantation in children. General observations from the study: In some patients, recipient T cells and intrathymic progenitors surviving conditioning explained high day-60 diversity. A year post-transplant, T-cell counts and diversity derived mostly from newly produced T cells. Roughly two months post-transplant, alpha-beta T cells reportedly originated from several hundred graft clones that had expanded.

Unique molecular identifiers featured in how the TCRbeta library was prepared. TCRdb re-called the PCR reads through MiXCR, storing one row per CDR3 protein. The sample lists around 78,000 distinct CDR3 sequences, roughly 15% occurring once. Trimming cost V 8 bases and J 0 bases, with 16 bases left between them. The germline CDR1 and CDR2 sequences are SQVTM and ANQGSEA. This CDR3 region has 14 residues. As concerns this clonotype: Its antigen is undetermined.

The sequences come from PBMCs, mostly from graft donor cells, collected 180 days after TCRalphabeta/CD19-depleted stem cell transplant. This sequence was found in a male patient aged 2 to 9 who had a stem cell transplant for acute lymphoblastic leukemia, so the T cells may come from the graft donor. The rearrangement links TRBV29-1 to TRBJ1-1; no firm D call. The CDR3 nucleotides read TGCAGCATTGGTCGTCGTTACATGAACACTGAAGCTTTCTTT. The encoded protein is CSIGRRYMNTEAFF.